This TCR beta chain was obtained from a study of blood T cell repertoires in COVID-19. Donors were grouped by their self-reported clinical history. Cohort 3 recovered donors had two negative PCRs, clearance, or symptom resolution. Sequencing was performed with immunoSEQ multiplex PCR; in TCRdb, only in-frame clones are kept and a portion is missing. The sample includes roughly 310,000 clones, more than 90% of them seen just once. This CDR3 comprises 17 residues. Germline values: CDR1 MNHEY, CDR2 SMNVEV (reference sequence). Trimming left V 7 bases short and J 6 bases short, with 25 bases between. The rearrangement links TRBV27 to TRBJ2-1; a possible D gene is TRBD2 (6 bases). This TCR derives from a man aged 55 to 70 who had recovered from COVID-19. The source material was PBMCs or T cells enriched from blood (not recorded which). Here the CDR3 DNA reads TGTGCCAGCAAGATTGGGCCGGGACTCCCATTCGGCAATGAGCAGTTCTTC. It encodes CASKIGPGLPFGNEQFF.